This T cell receptor beta chain came from a study of CD8 T cells in Susac syndrome. Study-wide results and limits: It was acknowledged in the study that the number of individuals who were included in its TCR sequencing and HLA analysis was relatively small.

RNA in amounts of roughly 0.5 to 1 ug was reverse transcribed with random hexamers. The TCR beta CDR3 was amplified by immunoSEQ multiplex PCR across 54 Vbeta, 13 Jbeta. TCRdb reprocessed the immunoSEQ multiplex PCR reads with MiXCR, giving one entry per CDR3 protein. This sample yields over 95,000 distinct CDR3 sequences, of which 80% to 95% are seen a single time; roughly 0.14% belongs to the top ten. For this clonotype: Its antigen is still unknown.

CDR1 is MDHEN, CDR2 SYDVKM, per germline. The germline V and J ends were trimmed by 7 bases and 4 bases, with 13 bases remaining between them. This CDR3 is 13 amino acids long. TEMRA cells were FACS-enriched, unlike CD8+ and CD4+ T cells, which were negatively isolated. This clonotype was obtained from a human donor in good health. The source material was CD4+ T cells from PBMCs. This rearrangement joins TRBV28 to TRBJ2-5, with D hard to call. CDR3: CASKQGDGETQYF. DNA of the CDR3: TGTGCCAGCAAACAAGGTGATGGAGAGACCCAGTACTTC.